Listed below are T cell receptor beta chains from one sample, sequenced in a study of T cells of healthy individuals. From the 5' RACE reads, TCRdb called clonotypes with MiXCR, one entry per CDR3 protein. Of over 95,000 distinct CDR3 sequences detected, approximately 16% appear once; the ten largest clones hold more than 5.5%. All receptors come from a human donor in good health. CDR3s include the opening cysteine and the closing phenylalanine or tryptophan. A D gene is named only where the DNA matches it firmly. Clone size is not always given. Where it is, it says once, few, many or a class for expanded clones.

V: TRBV9; D: -; size: few; J: TRBJ2-5; CDR3: CASSPNGETQYF; DNA: TGTGCCAGCAGCCCCAATGGGGAGACCCAGTACTTC
V: TRBV18; D: -; size: -; J: TRBJ1-1; CDR3: CASSNGQTNTEAFF; DNA: TGTGCCAGCTCAAACGGACAGACCAACACTGAAGCTTTCTTT
V: TRBV6-5; D: TRBD2; size: -; J: TRBJ2-3; CDR3: CASRVAGSDTQYF; DNA: TGTGCCAGCAGAGTAGCGGGGTCGGATACGCAGTATTTT
V: TRBV19; D: -; size: few; J: TRBJ1-4; CDR3: CASEHHANEKLFF; DNA: TGTGCCAGCGAACACCACGCAAATGAAAAACTGTTTTTT
V: TRBV5-5; D: TRBD1; size: few; J: TRBJ1-1; CDR3: CASSQGQGLNTEAFF; DNA: TGTGCCAGCAGCCAAGGACAGGGTTTGAACACTGAAGCTTTCTTT
V: TRBV5-6; D: -; size: medium-sized; J: TRBJ2-2; CDR3: CASSLVQGDTGELFF; DNA: TGTGCCAGCAGCTTGGTCCAGGGTGACACCGGGGAGCTGTTTTTT
V: TRBV7-9; D: TRBD2; size: few; J: TRBJ2-5; CDR3: CASSFPGREKVQETQYF; DNA: TGTGCCAGCAGCTTCCCAGGGCGGGAGAAAGTCCAAGAGACCCAGTACTTC
V: TRBV7-9; D: -; size: -; J: TRBJ1-6; CDR3: CASSPPNGGHGSPLHF; DNA: TGTGCCAGCAGCCCACCAAACGGGGGCCATGGTTCACCCCTCCACTTT
V: TRBV27; D: TRBD1; size: few; J: TRBJ2-2; CDR3: CASSSRQGAGELFF; DNA: TGTGCCAGCAGTTCACGACAGGGGGCCGGGGAGCTGTTTTTT
V: TRBV7-8; D: -; size: -; J: TRBJ2-3; CDR3: CASSHQKATDTQYF; DNA: TGTGCCAGCAGCCACCAAAAGGCAACAGATACGCAGTATTTT
V: TRBV20-1; D: -; size: -; J: TRBJ2-1; CDR3: CSARDRSFTYNEQFF; DNA: TGCAGTGCTAGAGATCGAAGCTTCACCTACAATGAGCAGTTCTTC
V: TRBV19; D: -; size: -; J: TRBJ2-7; CDR3: CASSISNSGQGFSYEQYF; DNA: TGTGCCAGTAGTATATCTAACTCCGGTCAGGGGTTCTCCTACGAGCAGTACTTC
V: TRBV7-2; D: TRBD1; size: -; J: TRBJ1-1; CDR3: CATTTGMNTEAFF; DNA: TGTGCCACCACGACAGGGATGAACACTGAAGCTTTCTTT
V: TRBV20-1; D: -; size: -; J: TRBJ2-3; CDR3: CSAPSDQMAQYF; DNA: TGCAGTGCTCCCTCCGACCAGATGGCGCAGTATTTT
V: TRBV7-9; D: -; size: once; J: TRBJ2-7; CDR3: CASSLGAEQYF; DNA: TGTGCCAGCAGCTTAGGGGCCGAGCAGTACTTC
V: TRBV4-3; D: -; size: -; J: TRBJ2-5; CDR3: CASSQEDGGETQYF; DNA: TGCGCCAGCAGCCAAGAGGACGGGGGTGAGACCCAGTACTTC